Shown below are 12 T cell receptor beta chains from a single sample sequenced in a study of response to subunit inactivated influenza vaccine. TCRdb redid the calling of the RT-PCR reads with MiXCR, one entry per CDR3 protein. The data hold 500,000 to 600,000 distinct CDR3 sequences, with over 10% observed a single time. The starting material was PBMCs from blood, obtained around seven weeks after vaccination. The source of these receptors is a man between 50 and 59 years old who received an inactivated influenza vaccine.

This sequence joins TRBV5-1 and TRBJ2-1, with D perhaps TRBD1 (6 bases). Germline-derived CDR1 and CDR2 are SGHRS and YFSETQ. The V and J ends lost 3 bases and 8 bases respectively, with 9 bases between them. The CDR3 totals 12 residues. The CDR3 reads CASSWAGDEQFF. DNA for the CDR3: TGCGCCAGCAGCTGGGCAGGGGATGAGCAGTTCTTC. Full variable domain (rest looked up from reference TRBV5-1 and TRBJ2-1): KAGVTQTPRYLIKTRGQQVTLSCSPISGHRSVSWYQQTPGQGLQFLFEYFSETQRNKGNFPGRFSGRQFSNSRSEMNVSTLELGDSALYLCASSWAGDEQFFGPGTRLTVL.

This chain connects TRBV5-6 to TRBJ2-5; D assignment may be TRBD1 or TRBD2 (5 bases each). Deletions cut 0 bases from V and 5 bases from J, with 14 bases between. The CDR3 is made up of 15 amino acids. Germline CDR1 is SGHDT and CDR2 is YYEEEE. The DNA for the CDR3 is TGTGCCAGCAGCTTGGGCCTCGGGGCTGGGGAGACCCAGTACTTC. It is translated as CASSLGLGAGETQYF.

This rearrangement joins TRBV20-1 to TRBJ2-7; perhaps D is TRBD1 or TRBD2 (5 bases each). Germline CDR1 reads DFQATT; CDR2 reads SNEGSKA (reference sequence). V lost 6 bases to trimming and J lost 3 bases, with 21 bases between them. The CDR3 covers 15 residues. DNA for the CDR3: TGCAGTGCCTGTGGGACGGAAGGGATCAACTACGAGCAGTACTTC. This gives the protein CSACGTEGINYEQYF.

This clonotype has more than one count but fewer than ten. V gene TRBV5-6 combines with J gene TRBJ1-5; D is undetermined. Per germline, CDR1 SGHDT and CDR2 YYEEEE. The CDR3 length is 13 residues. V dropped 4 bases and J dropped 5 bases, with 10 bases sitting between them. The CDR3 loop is CASSGGRDQPQHF. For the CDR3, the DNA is TGTGCCAGCAGCGGAGGGAGGGATCAGCCCCAGCATTTT.

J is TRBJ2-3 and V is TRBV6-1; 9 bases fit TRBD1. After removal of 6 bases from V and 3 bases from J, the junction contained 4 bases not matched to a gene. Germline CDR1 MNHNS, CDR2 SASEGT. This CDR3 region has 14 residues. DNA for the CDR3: TGTGCCAGCAGCGGGACAGGGAGGACAGATACGCAGTATTTT. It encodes CASSGTGRTDTQYF.

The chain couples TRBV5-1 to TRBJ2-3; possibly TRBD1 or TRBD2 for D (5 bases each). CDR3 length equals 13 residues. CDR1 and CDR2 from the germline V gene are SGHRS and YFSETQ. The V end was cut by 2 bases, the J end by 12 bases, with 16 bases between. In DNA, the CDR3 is TGCGCCAGCAGCTTCTCCGGGGCCCCTAGCCAGTATTTT. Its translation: CASSFSGAPSQYF.

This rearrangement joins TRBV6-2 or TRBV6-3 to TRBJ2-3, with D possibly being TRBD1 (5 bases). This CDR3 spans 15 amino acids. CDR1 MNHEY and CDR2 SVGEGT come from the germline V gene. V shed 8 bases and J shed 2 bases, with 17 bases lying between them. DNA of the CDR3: TGTGCCAGCGAACCCGGGTGGGGCTCCACAGATACGCAGTATTTT. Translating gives CASEPGWGSTDTQYF.

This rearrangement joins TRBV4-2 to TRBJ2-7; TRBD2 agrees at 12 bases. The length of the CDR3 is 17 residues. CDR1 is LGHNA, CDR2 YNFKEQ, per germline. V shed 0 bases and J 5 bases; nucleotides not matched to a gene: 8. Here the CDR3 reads CASSQDGLAGGLNEQYF. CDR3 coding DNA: TGTGCCAGCAGCCAAGATGGGCTAGCGGGGGGGCTGAACGAGCAGTACTTC.

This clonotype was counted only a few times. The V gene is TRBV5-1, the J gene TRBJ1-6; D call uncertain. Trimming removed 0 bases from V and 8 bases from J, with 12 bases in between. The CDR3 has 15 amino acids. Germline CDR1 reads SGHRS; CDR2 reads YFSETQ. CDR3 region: CASSLESDRYSPLHF. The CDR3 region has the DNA TGCGCCAGCAGCTTGGAGTCAGATCGGTATTCACCCCTCCACTTT.

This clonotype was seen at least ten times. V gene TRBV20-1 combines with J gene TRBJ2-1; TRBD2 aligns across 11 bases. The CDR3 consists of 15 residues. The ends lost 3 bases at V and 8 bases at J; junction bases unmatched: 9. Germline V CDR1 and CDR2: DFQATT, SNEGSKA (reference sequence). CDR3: CSASSLAGGMDEQFF. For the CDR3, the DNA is TGCAGTGCTAGTTCCCTAGCGGGAGGAATGGATGAGCAGTTCTTC.

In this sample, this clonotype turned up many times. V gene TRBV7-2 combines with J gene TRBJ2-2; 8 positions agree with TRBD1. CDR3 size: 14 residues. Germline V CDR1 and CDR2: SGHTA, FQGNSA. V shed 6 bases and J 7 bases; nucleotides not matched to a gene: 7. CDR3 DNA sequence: TGTGCCAGCAGTTTCAGGGGGCCGGGCGGGGAGCTGTTTTTT. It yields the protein CASSFRGPGGELFF.

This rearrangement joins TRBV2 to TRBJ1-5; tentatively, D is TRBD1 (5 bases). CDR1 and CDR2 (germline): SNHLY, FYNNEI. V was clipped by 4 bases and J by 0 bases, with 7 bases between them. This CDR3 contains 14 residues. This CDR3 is CASSGQSSNQPQHF. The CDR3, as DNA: TGTGCCAGCAGTGGACAGTCTAGCAATCAGCCCCAGCATTTT.